This entry is about one T cell receptor (beta chain). Its specificity is unknown. This sample is drawn from a study of T cell responses to AZD1222 COVID-19 vaccine. General study results and limits: Researchers report vaccine-associated CD4 TCRs spanning spike, with dominance at 160-218 and 743-854. Seropositive at baseline were only a handful of AZD1222 recipients. Clonal diversity may have been underestimated, and the donors were mostly white British, with more females than males.

The CDR3 has 14 residues. The V and J ends lost 5 bases and 4 bases, in that order; junction bases with no gene match: 6. Germline values: CDR1 SGHTA, CDR2 FQGTGA. Clones were read by immunoSEQ multiplex PCR, and TCRdb kept only the in-frame ones, dropping some. Altogether about 130,000 clones are present, over 75% being singletons, with the ten largest covering about 10%. The specimen comprised peripheral blood, sampled on day 0 of AZD1222 vaccination. The receptor was derived from an adult in good health. The gene calls are TRBV7-3 and TRBJ1-1; 8 bases line up with TRBD1. CDR3 nucleotides: TGTGCCAGCAGCCCAGGGGGCGAAGGCACTGAAGCTTTCTTT. It codes for CASSPGGEGTEAFF.